Presented here are 9 T cell receptor beta chains from one specimen sequenced in a study of T-cell reconstitution after alpha-beta-depleted transplantation in children. For TCRbeta, the library was prepared with unique molecular identifiers. TCRdb used MiXCR to reprocess the PCR reads, holding one entry per CDR3 protein. The data hold 90,000 to 130,000 distinct CDR3 sequences, with 5.5% to 7% observed a single time. The sequencing used PBMCs, mostly from graft donor cells, collected 360 days after TCRalphabeta/CD19-depleted stem cell transplant. The receptors were gathered from a male patient under 10 years old who had a stem cell transplant for acute lymphoblastic leukemia, so the T cells may come from the graft donor.

This clonotype occurred many times. The chain combines TRBV29-1 with TRBJ2-7, with 8 nucleotides matching TRBD1. V lost 4 bases, J lost 5 bases, and 7 bases stayed unmatched. CDR3 length equals 13 residues. CDR1 and CDR2 from the germline V gene are SQVTM and ANQGSEA. The CDR3 region is CSVVRTGSHEQYF. CDR3 bases: TGCAGCGTTGTTAGGACAGGGTCCCACGAGCAGTACTTC.

This clonotype was detected many times. V and J are TRBV6-2 or TRBV6-3 and TRBJ2-5, with 10 bases matching TRBD1. The CDR3 length is 14 residues. The V segment lost 7 bases and the J segment 4 bases; nucleotides outside the gene matches: 6. Per germline, CDR1 MNHEY and CDR2 SVGEGT. CDR3 in amino acids: CASTPDRGGETQYF. The CDR3 coding sequence is TGTGCCAGCACCCCGGACAGGGGGGGAGAGACCCAGTACTTC.

This clonotype was seen only once. V gene TRBV24-1 combines with J gene TRBJ2-5, with TRBD1 matching over 11 bases. J gave up 5 bases and V 3 bases, and 7 bases lay outside the gene matches. CDR1 and CDR2 from the germline V gene are KGHDR and SFDVKD. This CDR3 comprises 16 residues. The CDR3 bases are TGTGCCACCAGTGATGCCGGGACAGGGGGTCGGGAGACCCAGTACTTC. This codes for CATSDAGTGGRETQYF.

CDR3 protein: CASSQERTSGRLGAGELFF. CDR3 sequence (DNA): TGTGCCAGCAGCCAAGAAAGAACCAGCGGGAGGCTGGGGGCCGGGGAGCTGTTTTTT. The chain combines TRBV14 with TRBJ2-2, with TRBD2 matching 9 bases. With V trimmed by 0 bases and J by 6 bases, 14 bases remained unmatched. The CDR3 has 19 amino acids. CDR1 is SGHDN and CDR2 is FVKESK in the germline V gene.

The J gene is TRBJ2-7, the V gene TRBV7-6, with a weak D call TRBD1 (5 bases). CDR3 length equals 14 residues. Germline-derived CDR1 and CDR2 are SGHVS and FNYEAQ. Trimming took off 5 bases at V and 5 bases at J, with 16 bases between the two ends. The CDR3 region is CASSQGPMVDEQYF. CDR3 in DNA: TGTGCCAGCAGCCAGGGCCCTATGGTGGACGAGCAGTACTTC. Based on the CDR3 plus reference TRBV7-6 and TRBJ2-7, the full variable domain is GAGVSQSPRYKVTKRGQDVALRCDPISGHVSLYWYRQALGQGPEFLTYFNYEAQQDKSGLPNDRFSAERPEGSISTLTIQRTEQRDSAMYRCASSQGPMVDEQYFGPGTRLTVT.

This clonotype was detected many times. The chain recombines TRBV9 with TRBJ2-1, with TRBD2 identical over 7 bases. The CDR3 totals 15 residues. Germline V CDR1 and CDR2: SGDLS, YYNGEE. With 4 bases clipped from V and 4 bases from J, the junction kept 8 bases outside the gene matches. The DNA for the CDR3 is TGTGCCAGCAGCCCGACGGCGCGGGAGTACAATGAGCAGTTCTTC. Encoded protein: CASSPTAREYNEQFF.

This clonotype was counted ten times or more. The rearrangement uses TRBV11-2 and TRBJ2-5; 15 nucleotides align to TRBD2. Germline lookup yields CDR1 SGHAT and CDR2 FQNNGV. CDR3 length: 18 amino acids. V shed 2 bases, J shed 4 bases, and the junction held 8 bases outside the gene matches. The DNA of the CDR3 is TGTGCCAGCAGCTTACTTAGGACTAGCGGGAGGGCCGGAGAGACCCAGTACTTC. It translates to CASSLLRTSGRAGETQYF.

This clonotype has a handful of counts. The gene calls are TRBV7-9 and TRBJ2-7; 11 bases align to TRBD1. This CDR3 is built from 17 residues. V gave up 5 bases and J gave up 0 bases; unmatched junction bases: 9. CDR1 SEHNR and CDR2 FQNEAQ come from the germline V gene (reference sequence). The CDR3 protein is CASSPRTGGLSSYEQYF. The DNA of the CDR3 is TGTGCCAGCAGCCCACGGACAGGGGGCCTGAGCTCCTACGAGCAGTACTTC.

This clonotype has just a few counts. CDR3 in DNA: TGTGCCAGCACCGATGGGGTTAATGAGCAGTTCTTC. Translated: CASTDGVNEQFF. This chain joins TRBV6-1 and TRBJ2-1; no clear D. V was clipped by 7 bases and J by 7 bases, with 11 bases between them. CDR1 MNHNS and CDR2 SASEGT come from the germline V gene. The CDR3 is 12 amino acids.